Following are 18 T cell receptor beta chains from one sample sequenced in a study of blood T cell repertoires in COVID-19 (dated by TCRdb to between 2020 and 2021). Library preparation used the immunoSEQ multiplex PCR assay. Imported from immuneACCESS, the table was reduced by TCRdb to in-frame sequences with V and J called. These copies leave out some clones; in studies compared against another copy, an unresolved V gene accounts for under half, and the cause of the remainder is not known. In all, the sample holds 200,000 to 250,000 clones, and more than 70% of those were seen once. Jointly, the top ten make up around an eighth of the sample. Sequences were obtained from peripheral blood. These receptors originate from a man of 80 years or more with acute or convalescent COVID-19.

The CDR3, as DNA: TGTGCCAGCAGCTTGGGACAGCTGAACTATGGCTACACCTTC. This encodes CASSLGQLNYGYTF. V is TRBV5-6 and J is TRBJ1-2, with D maybe TRBD1 (5 bases). Germline loops: CDR1 SGHDT, CDR2 YYEEEE. Between the trimmed V and J ends, which lost 0 bases and 2 bases, there was a span of 8 bases. The CDR3 consists of 14 residues.

This rearrangement joins TRBV4-1 to TRBJ2-7; D is uncertain. Germline-derived CDR1 and CDR2 are MGHRA and YSYEKL. V gave up 1 base and J gave up 5 bases, with 9 bases separating them. The CDR3 runs 13 residues. This CDR3 is CASSQAQYHEQYF. The CDR3 DNA reads as TGCGCCAGCAGCCAAGCACAGTACCACGAGCAGTACTTC.

This clone was found a few times. CDR3 DNA sequence: TGCGCCAGCAGCATAAACTCCGGGAGCTTTAATGAAAAACTGTTTTTT. Encoded protein: CASSINSGSFNEKLFF. The rearrangement links TRBV5-1 to TRBJ1-4; D is undetermined. The CDR3 runs 16 residues. CDR1 is SGHRS and CDR2 is YFSETQ in the germline V gene. V was pared by 4 bases and J by 4 bases, with 17 bases between.

This clone was counted between two and nine times. V is TRBV28 and J is TRBJ2-7; D gene ambiguous. Germline assignment: CDR1 MDHEN and CDR2 SYDVKM. The CDR3 is 11 amino acids. Trimming stripped 2 bases from V and 5 bases from J, with 4 bases between. CDR3 DNA: TGTGCCAGCAGTTTAAATAACGAGCAGTACTTC. Translating gives CASSLNNEQYF.

This chain joins TRBV24-1 and TRBJ2-2, with 9 bases fitting TRBD1. Losses at the gene ends were 0 bases for V and 2 bases for J; bases not matched to a gene: 3. In germline, CDR1 is KGHDR, CDR2 SFDVKD. The CDR3 covers 17 residues. Here the CDR3 reads CATSDLGGQGNTGELFF. In DNA form, the CDR3 reads TGTGCCACCAGTGATTTGGGGGGACAGGGCAACACCGGGGAGCTGTTTTTT.

This clone was detected a few times. V gene TRBV15 combines with J gene TRBJ1-3; possible D gene TRBD1, 5 bases. The CDR3 sequence is 15 residues long. V gave up 0 bases and J gave up 2 bases, with 8 bases separating them. The germline gives CDR1 LNHNV, CDR2 YYDKDF (reference sequence). CDR3 in amino acids: CATSREWGAGNTIYF. The CDR3 coding sequence is TGTGCCACCAGCAGAGAGTGGGGGGCTGGAAACACCATATATTTT.

The chain combines TRBV18 with TRBJ1-1; the D is unclear. Germline assignment: CDR1 KGHSH and CDR2 LQKENI. V lost 1 base and J 2 bases, leaving 5 bases between the germline ends. The CDR3 covers 13 residues. CDR3 protein: CASSPQLNTEAFF. CDR3 DNA: TGTGCCAGCTCACCACAGCTAAACACTGAAGCTTTCTTT.

V usage is TRBV5-6 and J usage is TRBJ1-5, with D possibly matching TRBD1 (6 bases). Germline V gene data show CDR1 as SGHDT and CDR2 as YYEEEE. Trimming pared 1 base from V and 2 bases from J, leaving 7 bases between. This CDR3 region has 14 residues. Here the CDR3 DNA reads TGTGCCAGCAGCTTGCGACAGGGCAATCAGCCCCAGCATTTT. Translated, it gives CASSLRQGNQPQHF.

This chain uses TRBV18 with TRBJ1-4; no clear D. The V and J ends lost 0 bases and 6 bases respectively, with 8 bases between them. Germline lookup yields CDR1 KGHSH and CDR2 LQKENI. The CDR3 length is 14 residues. The CDR3 sequence: CASSPPTGYEKLFF. CDR3 DNA: TGTGCCAGCTCACCACCGACTGGATATGAAAAACTGTTTTTT.

This clone came up once. This chain uses TRBV19 with TRBJ2-5; 7 bases agree with TRBD2. This CDR3 has 15 amino acids. J was trimmed by 1 base and V by 5 bases; bases with no gene match: 7. Germline assignment: CDR1 LNHDA and CDR2 SQIVND (reference sequence). In nucleotides, the CDR3 is TGTGCCAGTAGTCGCTCGGGGGGAAGCCAAGAGACCCAGTACTTC. Translated: CASSRSGGSQETQYF.

The chain joins TRBV19 to TRBJ2-5; D may be TRBD2 (6 bases). The V gene lost 1 base and the J gene lost 4 bases, with 16 bases spanning the gap. The CDR3 runs 16 residues. In germline, CDR1 is LNHDA, CDR2 SQIVND (reference sequence). The chain's CDR3 is CASSIGGSGGGETQYF. The CDR3 coding sequence is TGTGCCAGTAGTATAGGTGGTAGCGGAGGAGGAGAGACCCAGTACTTC.

In the case of this clone: The junction differs from germline at one of its ends, possibly a read error. The CDR3 loop reads CSVQDPGDGYTF. The CDR3 bases are TGCAGCGTTCAAGATCCAGGGGATGGCTACACCTTC. J is TRBJ1-2 and V is TRBV29-1; possibly TRBD1 for D (6 bases). The germline V gene has CDR1 SQVTM and CDR2 ANQGSEA. This CDR3 contains 12 residues.

The chain has TRBV6-6 and TRBJ1-2; 8 bases align to TRBD1. The CDR3 is 14 amino acids. J lost 2 bases, V lost 7 bases, and 6 bases had no gene match. CDR1 is MNHNY and CDR2 is SVGAGI in the germline V gene (reference sequence). The CDR3 DNA reads as TGTGCCAGCACTTTCGGGACAGGAAACTATGGCTACACCTTC. Protein: CASTFGTGNYGYTF.

CDR3 in DNA: TGCAGCGTTGAAACAGCCAGGAACACTGAAGCTTTCTTT. Translating gives CSVETARNTEAFF. This chain connects TRBV29-1 to TRBJ1-1; D is undetermined. Between the trimmed V and J ends, which lost 2 bases and 1 base, there was a span of 8 bases. This CDR3 is built from 13 residues. Germline CDR1 reads SQVTM; CDR2 reads ANQGSEA.

V usage is TRBV19 and J usage is TRBJ2-1; 10 bases line up with TRBD1. This CDR3 has 15 amino acids. V was pared by 4 bases and J by 2 bases, with 2 bases of the junction left unmatched. Germline lookup yields CDR1 LNHDA and CDR2 SQIVND (reference sequence). As DNA, the CDR3 is TGTGCCAGTAGTACCGGGACAGGGGCCTACAATGAGCAGTTCTTC. As protein: CASSTGTGAYNEQFF.

The genes are TRBV4-1 and TRBJ1-2, with 7 positions matching TRBD1. The CDR3 consists of 16 residues. The junction had 6 bases not matched to a gene; V was cut back by 2 bases and J by 0 bases. CDR1 is MGHRA, CDR2 YSYEKL, per germline. CDR3 nucleotide sequence: TGCGCCAGCAGCCAAATGGGACAGCAAGCTAACTATGGCTACACCTTC. This codes for CASSQMGQQANYGYTF.

The chain recombines TRBV19 with TRBJ1-5; D perhaps matches TRBD1 (5 bases). The CDR3 has 15 residues. The V gene's germline CDR1 is LNHDA and CDR2 SQIVND (reference sequence). V was shortened by 2 bases and J by 6 bases, with 14 bases between the two germline ends. The CDR3 region is CASSIFHRGVQPQHF. The DNA for the CDR3 is TGTGCCAGTAGTATATTTCATCGGGGGGTTCAGCCCCAGCATTTT.

The genes are TRBV24-1 and TRBJ1-4; possibly TRBD1 for D (6 bases). This CDR3 region has 15 residues. CDR1 and CDR2 (germline): KGHDR, SFDVKD. V was shortened by 6 bases and J by 6 bases, with 16 bases between the two germline ends. The CDR3 is CATSPKKGGDEKLFF. The CDR3 DNA reads as TGTGCCACCAGTCCCAAGAAAGGGGGGGATGAAAAACTGTTTTTT.